This T cell receptor beta chain was found in a study of cytomegalovirus exposure and HLA in healthy donors. PCR involved 60 Vbeta and 13 Jbeta primers. Clones were read by immunoSEQ multiplex PCR, and TCRdb kept only the in-frame ones, dropping some. This table has 60,000 to 85,000 clones, approximately 82% appearing once. The germline V gene encodes CDR1 SNHLY and CDR2 FYNNEI. The CDR3 is made up of 15 amino acids. V gave up 0 bases and J gave up 3 bases, with 12 bases separating them. The sequenced material came from PBMCs. This TCR came from a man aged 70-80 years in good health and CMV-seropositive. The V call is TRBV2, the J call TRBJ2-7, with a possible D match to TRBD2 (6 bases). As DNA, the CDR3 is TGTGCCAGCAGTGAAGCCCCAGGGAGGATCTACGAGCAGTACTTC. It is translated as CASSEAPGRIYEQYF.